Following are 5 T cell receptor beta chains from one sample sequenced in a study of neurological immune-mediated disorders. MiXCR, applied by TCRdb to the 5' RACE reads, yields one record per CDR3 protein. Of about 95,000 distinct CDR3 sequences in the sample, approximately 3.3% were seen once. The sample consisted of PBMCs. The receptor source for this set is a woman under 30 with multiple sclerosis.

Ten or more counts support this clonotype. The chain joins TRBV28 to TRBJ2-3; D not certain. The CDR3 has 14 residues. The V end was cut by 3 bases, the J end by 6 bases, with 13 bases between. Germline V gene lookup returns CDR1 MDHEN and CDR2 SYDVKM. CDR3 nucleotides: TGTGCCAGCAGTTTCGAAATGTCTGGGGATACGCAGTATTTT. Translation: CASSFEMSGDTQYF.

Ten or more counts support this clonotype. V is TRBV2 and J is TRBJ1-2; unclear D gene. The germline V gene encodes CDR1 SNHLY and CDR2 FYNNEI. V was clipped by 3 bases and J by 0 bases, with 5 bases between them. There are 13 residues in the CDR3. In DNA form, the CDR3 reads TGTGCCAGCAGTGACGCCGCTAACTATGGCTACACCTTC. It specifies CASSDAANYGYTF.

This clonotype was observed many times. One junction end does not reproduce the germline sequence, and a read error may be involved. The V and J genes are TRBV5-1 and TRBJ1-6; 9 nucleotides match TRBD1. Germline-derived CDR1 and CDR2 are SGHRS and YFSETQ. The CDR3 consists of 15 residues. As DNA, the CDR3 is TGTGCCAGCAGCTTAAGACAGGGGGATAATTCACCCCTCCACTTT. Amino acid sequence: CASSLRQGDNSPLHF.

Ten or more counts support this clonotype. The V call is TRBV20-1, the J call TRBJ2-3; weak D call: TRBD1 (5 bases). The germline gives CDR1 DFQATT, CDR2 SNEGSKA (reference sequence). CDR3 length equals 14 residues. Trimming stripped 0 bases from V and 4 bases from J, with 11 bases between. The CDR3 nucleotides read TGCAGTGCTAGAGATCCCCAGGGATCAGATACGCAGTATTTT. It translates to CSARDPQGSDTQYF.

Ten or more counts support this clonotype. The J gene is TRBJ2-5, the V gene TRBV5-8; D is unclear. Trimming removed 1 base from V and 3 bases from J, with 7 bases in between. This CDR3 comprises 13 residues. Germline CDR1 and CDR2: SGHTS and YDEGEE. CDR3 sequence (DNA): TGTGCCAGCAGCTTGTACACAGAAGAGACCCAGTACTTC. It specifies CASSLYTEETQYF.